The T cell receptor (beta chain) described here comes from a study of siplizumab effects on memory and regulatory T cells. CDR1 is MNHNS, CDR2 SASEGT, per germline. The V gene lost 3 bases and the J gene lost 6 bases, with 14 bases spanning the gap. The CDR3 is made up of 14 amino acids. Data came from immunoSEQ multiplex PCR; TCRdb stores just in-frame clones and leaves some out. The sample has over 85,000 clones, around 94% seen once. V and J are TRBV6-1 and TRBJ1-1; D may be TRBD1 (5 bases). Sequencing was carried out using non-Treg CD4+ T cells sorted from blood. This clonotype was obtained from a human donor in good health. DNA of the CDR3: TGTGCCAGCAGTGATGTGAGGTCCAGGGCTGAAGCTTTCTTT. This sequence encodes CASSDVRSRAEAFF.